This T cell receptor (beta chain) is from a study of T cell responses to AZD1222 COVID-19 vaccine. About the study: The study pooled second doses at about 4 or about 12 weeks. Findings and caveats of the study: No day 14 peak samples; only post-peak repertoires were characterized. Clonal diversity was possibly underestimated; the donors were predominantly white British and more often female. Only a handful of AZD1222 recipients were seropositive at baseline.

The CDR3 extends over 16 amino acids. In germline, CDR1 is SGDLS, CDR2 YYNGEE. The ends were cut back, 0 bases at V and 4 bases at J, with 14 bases in the middle. The data were produced by immunoSEQ multiplex PCR, yet TCRdb's version contains in-frame clones alone and is incomplete. The sample yields under 150,000 clones, 90% seen once. Note on this clone: The antigen is not known.

Material: peripheral blood, obtained on day 0 of AZD1222 vaccination. The chain carries TRBV9 and TRBJ2-1, with D perhaps matching TRBD2 (6 bases). The TCR originated in an adult in good health. The CDR3 region is CASSVVGRSGYNEQFF. The CDR3 bases are TGTGCCAGCAGCGTAGTCGGGAGATCGGGTTACAATGAGCAGTTCTTC. Using reference TRBV9 and TRBJ2-1 for the parts outside the CDR3, the full variable domain is DSGVTQTPKHLITATGQRVTLRCSPRSGDLSVYWYQQSLDQGLQFLIQYYNGEERAKGNILERFSAQQFPDLHSELNLSSLELGDSALYFCASSVVGRSGYNEQFFGPGTRLTVL.